The sequence of this TCR beta chain was determined in a study of cytotoxic CD8 clonotypes in ibrutinib-treated CLL (dated by TCRdb to about 2021). Notes on the research overall: In this cohort, about 15 patients were treatment-naive and under 13 were relapsed/refractory, while some 18 had unmutated IGHV. Samples at response were collected after a median of approximately twelve months of treatment, with a range of about 6 to 40 months. Of the approximately 86 participants in the trial, 25 to 30 had longitudinal samples available. An average of 255,043 productive templates and some 100,000 productive rearrangements was obtained per sample. Partial responses were observed in about 24 patients and complete responses in 2; after a median follow-up of 68 months, remission was maintained in around 14 patients and progression was observed in approximately twelve. Cryopreserved peripheral blood mononuclear cells were collected at three points: before therapy, at response, and at either sustained remission or disease progression. Patients were still on ibrutinib when every remission and progressive disease sample was collected. General conclusions and limits of the study: Baseline clonality was found to be higher than that of age-matched healthy donors and was strongly correlated with circulating CD8+ T-cell counts. Public clonotypes were rare and either contracted or stayed stable during treatment, and the rise in clonality at ibrutinib response reflected the expansion of private clonotypes. Sustained-remission and progressing patients did not have matched sampling times, and lymph node repertoires were not examined. Clonality increased at ibrutinib response, stayed stable in sustained remission, and fell back toward baseline at progression.

Reading the label with the study, this specimen's time point is: less than 30 months on ibrutinib. For TCR beta library preparation, around 2.1 micrograms of genomic DNA were extracted from the cryopreserved PBMCs. High-throughput TCR beta sequencing was performed on longitudinal blood samples from CLL patients receiving ibrutinib monotherapy. Patients were enrolled in a phase 2 open-label single-center ibrutinib monotherapy trial. With regard to this clone: Its antigen remains undetermined. One base away there is no much larger clone; base qualities are not given.

Each clonotype received, on average, roughly 9.6x coverage in deep resolution sequencing performed on a MiSeq, where the target depth lay between 1 in 1 million and 1 in 200,000 T cells. The immunoSEQ hsTCRB Kit was used to generate TCR beta libraries. Per the original workflow: Data were analyzed with ImmunoSEQ Data Assistant and ImmunoSEQ Analyzer, with V, D and J genes assigned per IMGT definitions. Clonality, with values ranging from 0 to 1, was calculated as one minus the normalized Shannon entropy of productive rearrangement frequencies. Only overrepresented clonotypes making up at least 0.05% of the repertoire of each patient were included in the public clonotype analysis. About a dozen age-matched healthy donor repertoires from immuneACCESS served as clonality controls. The source is immuneACCESS, and TCRdb retained only in-frame sequences with V and J called. Part of the clones is not carried over; for the studies checked, unresolved V genes explain less than half of this, and the remainder is unexplained. V and J calls and clone size are as listed in that table; D and trimming were resolved from the DNA. Across this sample there are tens of thousands of clones, with 55% to 75% seen only once. Of the sample, about 54% is held by the ten largest clones.

Trimming removed 5 bases from V and 2 bases from J, leaving 10 bases between the germline ends. The CDR3 holds 14 amino acids from the cysteine to the phenylalanine. The entry retains the CDR3 DNA only, 42 bases that are in frame from base 1. The germline V gene (reference sequence) yields LNHNV for CDR1 and YYDKDF for CDR2. In this chain, TRBV15 is recombined with TRBJ1-3; D gene: possibly TRBD1, on 6 matching bases. The input for sequencing was PBMCs, taken after 24 months of ibrutinib treatment. The TCR originated in a human donor with chronic lymphocytic leukemia. The base sequence is TGTGCCACCAGCTGGGGGGGCGCTGGAAACACCATATATTTT. Its amino acids are CATSWGGAGNTIYF.